Reported below is one TCR beta chain. The CDR3 is made up of 17 amino acids. From germline, CDR1 is LGHNA and CDR2 YSLEER. V was pared by 0 bases and J by 5 bases, with 7 bases of the junction left unmatched. It was RNA transcripts that yielded the amplified TCR beta CDR3 regions. An initial round of RT-PCR targeting the TCR CDR3 relied on the HTBI primer set. A single record per CDR3 protein comes from TCRdb applying MiXCR to the multiplex PCR reads. This sample carries hundreds of thousands of distinct CDR3 sequences, around 15% of them seen once, and the ten largest clones take 10%. The data originate from a study of T cells in Graves' hyperthyroidism and ophthalmopathy.

This receptor was identified in a woman younger than 30 with Graves' hyperthyroidism. The sample was blood. The chain recombines TRBV4-3 with TRBJ2-7, with TRBD2 matching over 13 bases. The CDR3 loop reads CASSQDPGLAGINEQYF. The CDR3 DNA reads as TGCGCCAGCAGCCAAGATCCGGGACTAGCGGGAATCAACGAGCAGTACTTC.